The T cell receptor (beta chain) described here comes from a study of blood T cell repertoires in COVID-19. About the study: Specimens from acute and convalescent COVID-19 originated in the United States, Italy and Spain. From T cells, B-cell-depleted T cells, or PBMCs came the material, which was cDNA or gDNA.

Clones were sequenced by immunoSEQ multiplex PCR, and TCRdb holds only the in-frame ones, with some missing. In the table there are roughly 260,000 clones, approximately 86% of which are singletons. The CDR3 length is 15 residues. Trimming stripped 2 bases from V and 3 bases from J, with 14 bases between. Per the germline V gene, CDR1 is SGHVS and CDR2 is FQNEAQ. The gene calls are TRBV7-8 and TRBJ2-7; a possible D gene is TRBD1 (6 bases). The sample was peripheral blood. The TCR comes from a woman aged 50 to 60 who had recovered from COVID-19. The CDR3 reads CASSLSPTGFYEQYF. CDR3 DNA sequence: TGTGCCAGCAGCTTAAGCCCTACAGGGTTCTACGAGCAGTACTTC.